The 15 T cell receptor beta chains given below trace back to one sample, sequenced in a study of T cell repertoires in cytomegalovirus infection. TCRdb independently ran MiXCR on the reads; one entry per CDR3 protein. The sample includes 450,000 to 550,000 distinct CDR3 sequences, 15% to 20% of them seen just once. The sequenced sample was CD8+ T cells from PBMCs. Every receptor here comes from a human donor in good health (CMV status not recorded). Some clones in this sample may be carry-over from other donors' samples.

The V call is TRBV4-2, the J call TRBJ2-7, with D unresolved. This CDR3 comprises 15 residues. The V end was cut by 1 base, the J end by 5 bases, with 15 bases between. Germline V gene lookup returns CDR1 LGHNA and CDR2 YNFKEQ. CDR3 residues: CASSQVHGSGDEQYF. Written as DNA, the CDR3 is TGTGCCAGCAGCCAAGTACACGGTTCTGGGGACGAGCAGTACTTC.

As regards this clonotype: This may be a read error, as it is one base from a much larger clone. The V and J genes are TRBV13 and TRBJ1-1; D unresolved. Germline V gene sequence: CDR1 PRHDT, CDR2 FYEKMQ (reference sequence). Deletions cut 1 base from V and 7 bases from J, with 4 bases between. CDR3 length: 11 amino acids. The CDR3 sequence is CASSLDSEAFF. The CDR3 bases are TGTGCCAGCAGCTTAGACAGTGAAGCTTTCTTT.

This chain connects TRBV7-6 to TRBJ1-1; 8 bases are a match to TRBD1. The germline V gene encodes CDR1 SGHVS and CDR2 FNYEAQ. The V and J ends lost 5 bases and 4 bases, in that order; junction bases with no gene match: 9. The CDR3 runs to 15 residues. The CDR3 coding sequence is TGTGCCAGCAGCCTAGGTTCGGACAGGGTCACTGAAGCTTTCTTT. It codes for CASSLGSDRVTEAFF.

This clonotype was found many times. V usage is TRBV7-8 and J usage is TRBJ2-5; 8 nucleotides line up with TRBD1. Germline trimming cut 5 bases from V and 1 base from J; bases unmatched to any gene: 9. Germline V lookup: CDR1 SGHVS, CDR2 FQNEAQ. This CDR3 spans 16 amino acids. The CDR3 coding sequence is TGTGCCAGCAGCCCCTGGACAGGGCCCCCCCAAGAGACCCAGTACTTC. Translated: CASSPWTGPPQETQYF.

The chain uses TRBV2 and TRBJ2-1, with D unclear. Per the germline V gene, CDR1 is SNHLY and CDR2 is FYNNEI. CDR3 length: 16 residues. V was clipped by 0 bases and J by 2 bases, with 11 bases between them. The CDR3 DNA is TGTGCCAGCAGTGAAGCCAGGATAATCGCCTACAATGAGCAGTTCTTC. It translates to CASSEARIIAYNEQFF. The variable domain in full, with the rest retrieved from reference TRBV2 and TRBJ2-1, is EPEVTQTPSHQVTQMGQEVILRCVPISNHLYFYWYRQILGQKVEFLVSFYNNEISEKSEIFDDQFSVERPDGSNFTLKIRSTKLEDSAMYFCASSEARIIAYNEQFFGPGTRLTVL.

The J gene is TRBJ2-1, the V gene TRBV5-6, with a possible D match to TRBD2 (5 bases). The CDR3 covers 14 residues. Germline V lookup: CDR1 SGHDT, CDR2 YYEEEE. Trimming shortened V by 4 bases and J by 6 bases, and 14 bases separated the two germline ends. The CDR3 sequence is CASSPTTTFNEQFF. In nucleotides, the CDR3 is TGTGCCAGCAGCCCGACTACTACCTTCAATGAGCAGTTCTTC.

The chain recombines TRBV12-5 with TRBJ1-1; D remains unclear. Per germline, CDR1 LGHNT and CDR2 FRNRAP. This CDR3 spans 12 amino acids. The V gene lost 3 bases and the J gene lost 6 bases, with 8 bases spanning the gap. CDR3 nucleotides: TGTGCTAGTGGTTTAAGACGAGCTGAAGCTTTCTTT. Amino acids: CASGLRRAEAFF.

On this clonotype itself: No conserved phenylalanine or tryptophan is present at the end of the CDR3, so a read error is the likely explanation. This chain connects TRBV13 to TRBJ2-7; 7 nucleotides line up with TRBD2. Per germline, CDR1 PRHDT and CDR2 FYEKMQ (reference sequence). After removal of 4 bases from V and 4 bases from J, the junction contained 13 bases not matched to a gene. CDR3 length: 16 amino acids. CDR3 coding DNA: TGTGCCAGCAGCTCCGGACTAGTGGGAGGGCGTTACGAGCAGTACTTA. Its protein product is CASSSGLVGGRYEQYL.

In this sample, this clonotype turned up many times. The CDR3 nucleotides are TGTGCCAGCAGCTTAGTGCCGAACACCGGGGAGCTGTTTTTT. Encoded protein: CASSLVPNTGELFF. The chain couples TRBV7-8 to TRBJ2-2, with D unclear. CDR1 is SGHVS and CDR2 is FQNEAQ in the germline V gene. V was shortened by 1 base and J by 0 bases, with 3 bases between the two germline ends. The CDR3 extends over 14 amino acids. The full variable domain, rest sourced from reference TRBV7-8 and TRBJ2-2, is GAGVSQSPRYKVAKRGQDVALRCDPISGHVSLFWYQQALGQGPEFLTYFQNEAQLDKSGLPSDRFFAERPEGSVSTLKIQRTQQEDSAVYLCASSLVPNTGELFFGEGSRLTVL.

This clonotype was counted at least ten times. The chain couples TRBV12-5 to TRBJ2-2, with 8 bases identical to TRBD2. In germline, CDR1 is LGHNT, CDR2 FRNRAP. After removal of 0 bases from V and 6 bases from J, the junction contained 12 bases not matched to a gene. CDR3 size: 18 residues. DNA of the CDR3: TGTGCTAGTGGTTTGGTACCCTTCCCACAAGCGGGGGCCGGGGAGCTGTTTTTT. It codes for CASGLVPFPQAGAGELFF.

This clonotype turned up a few times. The V and J genes are TRBV9 and TRBJ2-5, with 12 positions matching TRBD2. The CDR3 consists of 15 residues. CDR1 is SGDLS and CDR2 is YYNGEE in the germline V gene. J lost 7 bases, V lost 0 bases, and 4 bases had no gene match. CDR3 in DNA: TGTGCCAGCAGCGTAGGGACTAGCGGGGCCGGGACCCAGTACTTC. As protein: CASSVGTSGAGTQYF.

This clonotype was seen a few times. The CDR3: CASSLSEGATGTDTQYF. The CDR3, as DNA: TGTGCCAGCAGTTTATCTGAGGGGGCGACGGGCACAGATACGCAGTATTTT. This chain joins TRBV27 and TRBJ2-3; 7 positions agree with TRBD1. Unmatched junction bases numbered 7, after V lost 0 bases and J lost 1 base. Germline V gene lookup returns CDR1 MNHEY and CDR2 SMNVEV (reference sequence). This CDR3 contains 17 residues.

The chain couples TRBV14 to TRBJ1-1, with D uncertain. Germline CDR1 reads SGHDN; CDR2 reads FVKESK. The V and J ends lost 3 bases and 4 bases respectively, with 6 bases between them. The CDR3 runs 12 residues. The CDR3 here is CASSHMGTEAFF. As DNA, the CDR3 is TGTGCCAGCAGCCATATGGGCACTGAAGCTTTCTTT.

V is TRBV28 and J is TRBJ2-1; 8 bases line up with TRBD2. CDR3 length: 14 residues. With 2 bases clipped from V and 6 bases from J, the junction kept 3 bases outside the gene matches. From germline, CDR1 is MDHEN and CDR2 SYDVKM. The CDR3 sequence: CASSLKREFNEQFF. The CDR3 nucleotides read TGTGCCAGCAGTTTAAAGCGGGAGTTCAATGAGCAGTTCTTC.

The sample holds many counts of this clonotype. V and J are TRBV7-9 and TRBJ1-3; D is possibly TRBD1 (5 bases). The CDR3 consists of 15 residues. With 6 bases removed from V and 0 bases from J, the gap between germline ends came to 12 bases. Germline values: CDR1 SEHNR, CDR2 FQNEAQ (reference sequence). CDR3 DNA: TGTGCCAGCAGTCCTGACAGAACCTCTGGAAACACCATATATTTT. Translated, it gives CASSPDRTSGNTIYF.